This T cell receptor beta chain derives from a study of regulatory T cells in long-lasting Graves disease. This clonotype was recorded many times. The target antigen is unknown. Germline CDR1 and CDR2: SNHLY and FYNNEI. The V and J ends lost 3 bases and 6 bases respectively, with 15 bases between them. The CDR3 spans 15 residues. Sample time point: newly diagnosed GD, antithyroid drugs for less than 3 months. PBMCs provided the RNA from which the TCR library was made. Regarding the study as a whole: What was studied was peripheral blood only, and not thyroid tissue.

Arm-PCR with iRepertoire HTBI primers amplified the CDR3 regions for these TCR beta libraries. TCRdb recomputed calls from the multiplex PCR reads with MiXCR, one row per CDR3 protein. The sample carries around 470,000 distinct CDR3 sequences, 14% recorded once. The same data also contributed to another study, on T cells in Graves' hyperthyroidism and ophthalmopathy.

The sample consisted of peripheral blood mononuclear cells (PBMCs), taken at new diagnosis, from a patient treated with antithyroid drugs. The chain carries TRBV2 and TRBJ1-5, with a weak D call TRBD1 (6 bases). The source of this sequence is a woman aged 45-60 years with Graves disease. The CDR3 sequence: CASSEWQGRGQPQHF. The CDR3, as DNA: TGTGCCAGCAGTGAGTGGCAGGGGAGAGGTCAGCCCCAGCATTTT.